The T cell receptor beta chain under discussion was sequenced for a study of blood T cell repertoires in COVID-19. Background on the study: Whether acute or convalescent, the COVID-19 samples came from the United States, Italy and Spain. Sources were T cells, B-cell-depleted T cells, or PBMCs; the material itself was cDNA or gDNA.

The V and J ends lost 4 bases and 5 bases, in that order; junction bases with no gene match: 8. Per germline, CDR1 SGHRS and CDR2 YFSETQ. The CDR3 length is 16 residues. As handled by the study authors: Estimates of nucleated cell counts were drawn from the amplification of reference gene primers. Measured with immunoSEQ multiplex PCR; TCRdb has only the in-frame clones, and not every one. For V, J and clone size, that table is used; D and trimming come from the DNA. The sample includes 200,000 to 250,000 clones, about nine tenths of them seen just once. This rearrangement joins TRBV5-1 to TRBJ2-1; TRBD2 agrees at 11 bases. Sequenced material: peripheral blood. This sequence originates from a man aged 60 to 69 who had recovered from COVID-19. The CDR3 bases are TGCGCCAGCAGCCTGAATGTAGCGGGAGGGAACAATGAGCAGTTCTTC. This codes for CASSLNVAGGNNEQFF.